This T cell receptor beta chain was profiled in a study of T cells in Graves' hyperthyroidism and ophthalmopathy. Authors of the study amplified TCR beta CDR3 regions from RNA transcripts. The TCR CDR3 was amplified in a first-round RT-PCR using the HTBI primer set. In TCRdb, the multiplex PCR reads were re-called with MiXCR into one record per CDR3 protein. The table has fewer than 110,000 distinct CDR3 sequences, roughly 15% seen once; the top ten hold 35% to 45%. Germline V gene lookup returns CDR1 SGHTA and CDR2 FQGNSA. Trimming removed 0 bases from V and 5 bases from J, with 16 bases in between. The CDR3 is 16 residues long. This clonotype was seen many times.

The chain recombines TRBV7-2 with TRBJ2-5; possible D gene TRBD2, 6 bases. The sequenced sample was blood. This TCR was recovered from a woman between 50 and 59 years old with Graves' hyperthyroidism. CDR3 sequence (DNA): TGTGCCAGCAGCTTAGCTTCTAGCGCGGGGTTGGAGACCCAGTACTTC. Translating it yields CASSLASSAGLETQYF.